The 8 T cell receptor beta chains listed next were all sequenced from one sample in a study of blood T cells in healthy people across ages. A second PCR, run for roughly 7 to 12 cycles, used a sample-barcoded 5' primer plus a J-beta primer mix. TCRdb passed the 5' RACE reads through MiXCR, listing each CDR3 protein once. The sample includes around 900,000 distinct CDR3 sequences, around 28% of them seen just once. Source material: blood. Receptors originate from an elderly woman in good health.

J is TRBJ1-4 and V is TRBV12-3 or TRBV12-4, with unresolved D. V lost 1 base to trimming and J lost 8 bases, with 5 bases between them. The CDR3 sequence is 12 residues long. In DNA, the CDR3 is TGTGCCAGCAGTTTAGGCCTAGAAAAACTGTTTTTT. The encoded protein is CASSLGLEKLFF.

This clonotype was observed many times. The chain carries TRBV5-1 and TRBJ1-2; 9 bases agree with TRBD1. V lost 4 bases, J lost 3 bases, and 4 bases stayed unmatched. This CDR3 is built from 14 residues. From germline, CDR1 is SGHRS and CDR2 YFSETQ. The CDR3 here is CASSRRDRDYGYTF. The CDR3 bases are TGCGCCAGCAGCCGCCGGGACAGGGACTATGGCTACACCTTC.

The sample holds a few counts of this clonotype. CDR3: CASSRGTVDLGAFF. The CDR3 DNA follows: TGTGCCAGCAGCCGAGGGACGGTGGACCTGGGAGCTTTCTTT. This rearrangement joins TRBV3-1 to TRBJ1-1; maybe TRBD1 (5 bases). CDR1 LGHDT and CDR2 YNNKEL come from the germline V gene (reference sequence). V was shortened by 4 bases and J by 10 bases, with 19 bases between the two germline ends. The CDR3 loop spans 14 amino acids.

Note on this clonotype: This may come from a read error, since a much larger clone is one base off. The genes are TRBV20-1 and TRBJ2-4, with a possible D match to TRBD2 (6 bases). TRBJ2-5 matches the DNA end more closely, so the J call is doubtful. The CDR3 has 12 amino acids. CDR1 is DFQATT, CDR2 SNEGSKA, per germline (reference sequence). CDR3 coding DNA: TGCAGGGCTAAGGAGGGGCCGATGACCCAGTACTTC. It is translated as CRAKEGPMTQYF.

This chain uses TRBV5-6 with TRBJ1-4; no clear D. Germline CDR1 reads SGHDT; CDR2 reads YYEEEE. The germline V and J ends were trimmed by 0 bases and 4 bases, with 7 bases remaining between them. The CDR3 totals 14 residues. Here the CDR3 reads CASSLGGHNEKLFF. The CDR3 DNA is TGTGCCAGCAGCTTGGGCGGGCATAATGAAAAACTGTTTTTT.

With respect to this clonotype: The junction does not match germline at one end; this may be a read error. The chain uses TRBV4-3 and TRBJ2-3, with TRBD2 as a possible D gene (5 bases). Germline V gene sequence: CDR1 LGHNA, CDR2 YSLEER. The CDR3 is made up of 15 amino acids. The CDR3 sequence is CASSQEITGMGTQYF. The CDR3 nucleotides are TGCGCCAGCAGTCAAGAGATTACGGGGATGGGTACGCAGTATTTT.

V is TRBV12-3 or TRBV12-4 and J is TRBJ1-2; D unclear. V lost 4 bases and J lost 4, with 19 bases in between. This CDR3 has 16 residues. CDR3 region: CASSSPAASPSYGYTF. The CDR3 region has the DNA TGTGCCAGCAGTTCTCCGGCCGCCTCGCCTAGCTATGGCTACACCTTC.

This clonotype was seen a handful of times. Given a much more abundant clone one base away, this may be a read error. This chain connects TRBV27 to TRBJ2-5, with TRBD2 matching 9 bases. The CDR3 length is 15 residues. V lost 5 bases, J lost 5 bases, and 9 bases stayed unmatched. The V gene's germline CDR1 is MNHEY and CDR2 SMNVEV (reference sequence). CDR3 DNA sequence: TGTGCCAGCAGTAATCGGCGGGGGGGCGGTGAGACCCAGTACTTC. Its translation is CASSNRRGGGETQYF.